Presented here are 9 T cell receptor beta chains from one specimen sequenced in a study of T cell responses to AZD1222 COVID-19 vaccine. Clones were read by immunoSEQ multiplex PCR, and TCRdb kept only the in-frame ones, dropping some. The data hold some 64,000 clones, with approximately 90% observed a single time. The sample consisted of peripheral blood, taken 28 days after the second dose of the MenACWY control vaccine. The receptors come from an adult who received the MenACWY meningococcal vaccine as a control.

The chain employs TRBV6-5 and TRBJ1-2; 7 nucleotides agree with TRBD1. The V gene's germline CDR1 is MNHEY and CDR2 SVGAGI. The ends lost 5 bases at V and 4 bases at J; junction bases unmatched: 10. The CDR3 has 15 residues. DNA for the CDR3: TGTGCCAGCAGTCCCGACAGGGATGCGGTCTATGGCTACACCTTC. It specifies CASSPDRDAVYGYTF.

The chain carries TRBV28 and TRBJ2-1; a possible D gene is TRBD2 (5 bases). The germline V gene has CDR1 MDHEN and CDR2 SYDVKM. V was shortened by 2 bases and J by 2 bases, with 13 bases between the two germline ends. CDR3 length: 16 residues. The CDR3 nucleotides are TGTGCCAGCAGTTTAACGCTAGCAGAAACCTACAATGAGCAGTTCTTC. Protein product: CASSLTLAETYNEQFF.

The genes are TRBV6-2 or TRBV6-3 and TRBJ1-1; a weak D match, TRBD1 (6 bases). Germline-derived CDR1 and CDR2 are MNHEY and SVGEGT. V shed 4 bases and J shed 6 bases, with 21 bases lying between them. The CDR3 length is 16 residues. The CDR3 loop is CASSSLRGQGPSEAFF. The CDR3 DNA reads TGTGCCAGCAGTTCTCTTCGGGGGCAGGGCCCTTCTGAAGCTTTCTTT.

As concerns this clone: This sample also contains other DNA sequences that code for the same CDR3. The chain combines TRBV27 with TRBJ2-5, with 16 bases identical to TRBD2. The germline V gene encodes CDR1 MNHEY and CDR2 SMNVEV (reference sequence). The CDR3 covers 15 residues. Trimming took 4 bases from V and 9 from J; bases not matched to a gene: 5. The CDR3 DNA follows: TGTGCCAGCAGTTCGGGACTAGCGGGAGGGGGTCCCCAGTACTTC. Translation: CASSSGLAGGGPQYF.

This chain joins TRBV7-9 and TRBJ1-4; no reliable D call. The germline V and J ends were trimmed by 5 bases and 5 bases, with 15 bases remaining between them. The germline CDR1 and CDR2 sequences are SEHNR and FQNEAQ (reference sequence). The CDR3 loop spans 15 amino acids. CDR3 loop: CASSGLGRGNEKLFF. CDR3 coding DNA: TGTGCCAGCAGCGGCCTCGGGAGAGGGAATGAAAAACTGTTTTTT.

DNA of the CDR3: TGTGCCAGCAGCCCTCCTAGTCAGTACAATGAGCAGTTCTTC. This sequence encodes CASSPPSQYNEQFF. The V gene is TRBV11-2, the J gene TRBJ2-1; D uncertain. Germline-derived CDR1 and CDR2 are SGHAT and FQNNGV. The ends were cut back, 5 bases at V and 4 bases at J, with 12 bases in the middle. The CDR3 length is 14 residues.

Only one count was recorded for this clone. The J gene is TRBJ1-2, the V gene TRBV18, with 7 bases matching TRBD1. V was clipped by 3 bases and J by 4 bases; unmatched bases: 5. CDR1 and CDR2 from the germline V gene are KGHSH and LQKENI. The CDR3 runs 14 residues. CDR3 DNA: TGTGCCAGCTCACCCCCGGGACAGTTCTATGGCTACACCTTC. Protein: CASSPPGQFYGYTF.

The chain joins TRBV24-1 to TRBJ2-1; D unresolved. Trimming stripped 10 bases from V and 8 bases from J, with 17 bases between. The CDR3 sequence is 13 residues long. Per the germline V gene, CDR1 is KGHDR and CDR2 is SFDVKD. The CDR3 DNA follows: TGTGCCACGGGATTAGAGAATCGCTATGAGCAGTTCTTC. As protein: CATGLENRYEQFF.

This rearrangement joins TRBV27 to TRBJ2-2, with 7 positions matching TRBD2. The CDR3 contains 14 residues. Looked up from germline, CDR1 is MNHEY and CDR2 is SMNVEV (reference sequence). J was trimmed by 5 bases and V by 3 bases; bases with no gene match: 3. CDR3 sequence (DNA): TGTGCCAGCAGTTTGTCCGGGGGGACCGGGGAGCTGTTTTTT. Translated: CASSLSGGTGELFF.